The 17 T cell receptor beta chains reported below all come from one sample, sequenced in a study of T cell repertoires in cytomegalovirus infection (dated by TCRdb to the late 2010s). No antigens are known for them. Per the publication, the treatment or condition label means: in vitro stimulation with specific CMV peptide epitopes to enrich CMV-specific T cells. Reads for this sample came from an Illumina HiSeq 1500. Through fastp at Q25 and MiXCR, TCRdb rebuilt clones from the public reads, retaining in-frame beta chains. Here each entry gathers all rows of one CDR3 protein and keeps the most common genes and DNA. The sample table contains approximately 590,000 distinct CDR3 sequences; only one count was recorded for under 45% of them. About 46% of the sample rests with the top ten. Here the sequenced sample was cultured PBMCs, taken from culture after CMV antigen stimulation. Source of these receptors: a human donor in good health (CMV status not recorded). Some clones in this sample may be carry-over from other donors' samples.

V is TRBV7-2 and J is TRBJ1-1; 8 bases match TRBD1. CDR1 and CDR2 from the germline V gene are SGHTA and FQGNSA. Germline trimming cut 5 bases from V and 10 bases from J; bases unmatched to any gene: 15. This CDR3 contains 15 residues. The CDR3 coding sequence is TGTGCCAGCAGCCCCCAACCGCAGGGGGCTGGGGGAGCTTTCTTT. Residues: CASSPQPQGAGGAFF. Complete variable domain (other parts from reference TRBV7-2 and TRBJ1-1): GAGVSQSPSNKVTEKGKDVELRCDPISGHTALYWYRQSLGQGLEFLIYFQGNSAPDKSGLPSDRFSAERTGGSVSTLTIQRTQQEDSAVYLCASSPQPQGAGGAFFGQGTRLTVV.

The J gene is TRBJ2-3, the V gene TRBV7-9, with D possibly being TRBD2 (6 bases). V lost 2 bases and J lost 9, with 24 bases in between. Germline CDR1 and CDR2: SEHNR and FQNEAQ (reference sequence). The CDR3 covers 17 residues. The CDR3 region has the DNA TGTGCCAGCAGCTTATCTGGTGGAGGCGGGGCACTTGGGACGCAGTATTTT. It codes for CASSLSGGGGALGTQYF.

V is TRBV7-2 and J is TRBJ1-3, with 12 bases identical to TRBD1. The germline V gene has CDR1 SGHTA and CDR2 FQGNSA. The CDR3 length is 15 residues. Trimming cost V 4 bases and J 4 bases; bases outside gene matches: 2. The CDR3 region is CASSWGQGAGNTIYF. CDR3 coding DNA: TGTGCCAGCAGCTGGGGACAGGGGGCGGGAAACACCATATATTTT.

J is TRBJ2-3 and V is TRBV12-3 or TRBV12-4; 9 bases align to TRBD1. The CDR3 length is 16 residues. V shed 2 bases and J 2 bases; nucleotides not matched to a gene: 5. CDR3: CASSLFWTGATDTQYF. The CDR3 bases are TGTGCCAGCAGTTTATTTTGGACAGGGGCCACAGATACGCAGTATTTT.

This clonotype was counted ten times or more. CDR3 region: CASSLVAGQSSYNEQFF. The CDR3 nucleotides read TGTGCCAGCAGCTTAGTAGCGGGACAAAGCTCCTACAATGAGCAGTTCTTC. The rearrangement links TRBV7-8 to TRBJ2-1, with 8 nucleotides matching TRBD2. The CDR3 runs 17 residues. The V gene end was trimmed by 1 base and the J gene end by 0 bases; junction bases not matched to a gene: 5. Germline values: CDR1 SGHVS, CDR2 FQNEAQ.

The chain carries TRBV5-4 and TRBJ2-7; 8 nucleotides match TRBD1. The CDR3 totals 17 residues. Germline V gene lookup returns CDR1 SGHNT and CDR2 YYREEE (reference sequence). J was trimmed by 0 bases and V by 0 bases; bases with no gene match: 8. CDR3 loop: CASSLGTGWGISYEQYF. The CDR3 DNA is TGTGCCAGCAGCTTGGGGACAGGGTGGGGGATCTCCTACGAGCAGTACTTC.

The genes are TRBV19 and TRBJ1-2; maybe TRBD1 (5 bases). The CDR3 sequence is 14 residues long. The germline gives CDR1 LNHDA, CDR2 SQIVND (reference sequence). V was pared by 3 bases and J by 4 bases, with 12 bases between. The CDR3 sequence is CASSIVGGSYGYTF. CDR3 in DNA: TGTGCCAGTAGTATTGTTGGGGGGAGCTATGGCTACACCTTC.

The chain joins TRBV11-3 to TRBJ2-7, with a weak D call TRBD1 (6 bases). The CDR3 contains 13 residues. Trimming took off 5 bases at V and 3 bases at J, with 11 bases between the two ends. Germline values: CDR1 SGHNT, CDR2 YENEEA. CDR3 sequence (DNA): TGTGCCAGCAGCATAGGACAGTTCTACGAGCAGTACTTC. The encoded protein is CASSIGQFYEQYF.

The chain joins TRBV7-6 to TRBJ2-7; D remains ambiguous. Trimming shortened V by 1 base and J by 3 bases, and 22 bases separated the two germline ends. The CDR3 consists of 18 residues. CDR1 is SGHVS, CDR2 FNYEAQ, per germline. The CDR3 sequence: CASSLDPHSPPASYEQYF. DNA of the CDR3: TGTGCCAGCAGCTTAGACCCCCATTCTCCCCCCGCCAGCTACGAGCAGTACTTC.

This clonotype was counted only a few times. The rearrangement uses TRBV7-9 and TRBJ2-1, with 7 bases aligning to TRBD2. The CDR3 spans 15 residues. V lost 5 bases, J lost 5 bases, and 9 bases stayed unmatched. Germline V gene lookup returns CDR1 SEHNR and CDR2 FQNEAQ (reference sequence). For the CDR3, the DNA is TGTGCCAGCAGCGCGTGGCGGGAGAGAAACAATGAGCAGTTCTTC. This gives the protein CASSAWRERNNEQFF.

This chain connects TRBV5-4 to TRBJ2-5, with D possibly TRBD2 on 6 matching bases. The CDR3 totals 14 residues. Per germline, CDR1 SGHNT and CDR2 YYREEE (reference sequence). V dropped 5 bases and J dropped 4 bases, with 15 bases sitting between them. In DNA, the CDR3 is TGTGCCAGCAGGAGGGGAGGATCGGGAGAGACCCAGTACTTC. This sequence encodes CASRRGGSGETQYF.

The CDR3 protein is CASSQDRGEKLFF. DNA of the CDR3: TGCGCCAGCAGCCAAGACAGGGGTGAAAAACTGTTTTTT. This chain uses TRBV4-1 with TRBJ1-4, with a weak D call TRBD1 (6 bases). The CDR3 is 13 residues long. Germline V gene lookup returns CDR1 MGHRA and CDR2 YSYEKL. V was pared by 0 bases and J by 7 bases, with 6 bases between.

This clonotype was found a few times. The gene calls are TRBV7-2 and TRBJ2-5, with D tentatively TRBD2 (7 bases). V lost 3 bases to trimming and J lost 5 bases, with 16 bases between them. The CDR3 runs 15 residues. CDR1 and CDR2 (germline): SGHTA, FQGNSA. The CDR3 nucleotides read TGTGCCAGCAGCTTTAACGAGGGGGGGGGGGAGACCCAGTACTTC. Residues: CASSFNEGGGETQYF.

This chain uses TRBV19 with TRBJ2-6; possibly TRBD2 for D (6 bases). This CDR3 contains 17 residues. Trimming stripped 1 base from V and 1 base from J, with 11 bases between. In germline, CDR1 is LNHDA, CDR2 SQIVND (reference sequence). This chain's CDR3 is CASSIGGGKSGANVLTF. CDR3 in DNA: TGTGCCAGTAGTATAGGGGGCGGGAAATCTGGGGCCAACGTCCTGACTTTC. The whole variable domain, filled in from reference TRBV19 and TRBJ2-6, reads DGGITQSPKYLFRKEGQNVTLSCEQNLNHDAMYWYRQDPGQGLRLIYYSQIVNDFQKGDIAEGYSVSREKKESFPLTVTSAQKNPTAFYLCASSIGGGKSGANVLTFGAGSRLTVL.

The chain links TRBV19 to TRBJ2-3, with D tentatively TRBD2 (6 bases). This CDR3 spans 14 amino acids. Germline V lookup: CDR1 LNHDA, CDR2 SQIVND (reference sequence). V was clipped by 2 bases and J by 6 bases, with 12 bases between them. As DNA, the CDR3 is TGTGCCAGTAGTATATCTGGACGGGGGGATACGCAGTATTTT. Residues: CASSISGRGDTQYF.

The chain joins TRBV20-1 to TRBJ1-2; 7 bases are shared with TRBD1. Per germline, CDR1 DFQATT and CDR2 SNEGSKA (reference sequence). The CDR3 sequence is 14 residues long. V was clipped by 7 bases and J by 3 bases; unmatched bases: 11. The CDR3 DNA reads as TGCAGTGACCGAACAGGGGTGCGGGACTATGGCTACACCTTC. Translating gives CSDRTGVRDYGYTF.

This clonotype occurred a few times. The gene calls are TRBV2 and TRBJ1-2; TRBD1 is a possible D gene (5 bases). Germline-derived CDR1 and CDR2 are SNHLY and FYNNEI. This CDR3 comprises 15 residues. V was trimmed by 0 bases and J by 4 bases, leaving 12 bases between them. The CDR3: CASSEAGQDVYGYTF. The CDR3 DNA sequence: TGTGCCAGCAGTGAAGCGGGGCAGGATGTCTATGGCTACACCTTC.